Listed below are T cell receptor beta chains from one sample, sequenced in a study of blood T cell repertoires in COVID-19. Clones were sequenced by immunoSEQ multiplex PCR, and TCRdb holds only the in-frame ones, with some missing. The sample lists about 170,000 clones, about 90% occurring once. Sequenced sample: PBMCs or T cells enriched from blood (not recorded which). The receptors come from a human donor with acute COVID-19. The donor label of this sample is uncertain. Each CDR3 is given with its conserved first and last residue. D genes are given only for firm matches. Expanded clones are given a class, and other clones once, few, many or no size at all.

J: TRBJ1-1; length: 17; size: NA; D: TRBD1; V: TRBV27; DNA: TGTGCCAGCAGTCCCCAGGGGGCATTGGGGATGAACACTGAAGCTTTCTTT; CDR3: CASSPQGALGMNTEAFF
J: TRBJ2-7; length: 14; size: NA; D: NA; V: TRBV4-3; DNA: TGCGCCAGCAGCCAGACACCGACCCCCTACGAGCAGTACTTC; CDR3: CASSQTPTPYEQYF
J: TRBJ2-3; length: 13; size: NA; D: TRBD2; V: TRBV7-2; DNA: TGTGCCAGCAGCTCCCGGGGGGCAGATACGCAGTATTTT; CDR3: CASSSRGADTQYF
J: TRBJ2-3; length: 18; size: NA; D: NA; V: TRBV12-2; DNA: TGTGCAAGTCGCTTCCCGAGGACTAGCGGGGATCGCACAGATACGCAGTATTTT; CDR3: CASRFPRTSGDRTDTQYF
J: TRBJ2-1; length: 16; size: few; D: NA; V: TRBV24-1; DNA: TGTGCCACCAGTGATTCACTAGCAACCTCCTACAATGAGCAGTTCTTC; CDR3: CATSDSLATSYNEQFF
J: TRBJ1-1; length: 14; size: NA; D: TRBD1; V: TRBV19; DNA: TGTGCCAGTAGGGACGACAGGGGCTTCTCCAAAGCTTTCTTT; CDR3: CASRDDRGFSKAFF
J: TRBJ2-7; length: 14; size: NA; D: NA; V: TRBV9; DNA: TGTGCCAGCAGCGTAGCAGGGGAAGGCGACGAGCAGTACTTC; CDR3: CASSVAGEGDEQYF
J: TRBJ2-2; length: 14; size: NA; D: NA; V: TRBV5-4; DNA: TGTGCCAGCGGACAGATTTCGAACACCGGGGAGCTGTTTTTT; CDR3: CASGQISNTGELFF
J: TRBJ1-2; length: 12; size: NA; D: NA; V: TRBV6-1; DNA: TGTGCCAGCAGTGACGAGTCACGGGGCTACACCTTC; CDR3: CASSDESRGYTF
J: TRBJ2-1; length: 17; size: NA; D: TRBD2; V: TRBV19; DNA: TGTGCCAGTAGTATCGCTAGCGGGGGACCCTTCTACAATGAGCAGTTCTTC; CDR3: CASSIASGGPFYNEQFF
J: TRBJ2-2; length: 15; size: NA; D: NA; V: TRBV4-3; DNA: TGCGCCAGCAGCCAAGATCTACTAGCAACCGGGGAGCTGTTTTTT; CDR3: CASSQDLLATGELFF
J: TRBJ1-2; length: 13; size: NA; D: NA; V: TRBV6-2/TRBV6-3; DNA: TGTGCCAGCAGTTTTACGGGAAGCTATGGCTACACCTTC; CDR3: CASSFTGSYGYTF
J: TRBJ1-5; length: 17; size: NA; D: NA; V: TRBV20-1; DNA: TGCAGTGCTAGTTACCCCATGCGGGATCATAGCAATCAGCCCCAGCATTTT; CDR3: CSASYPMRDHSNQPQHF
J: TRBJ1-3; length: 15; size: once; D: NA; V: TRBV4-2; DNA: TGTGCCAGCAGCCAAGAAGAGCGGCGATGGGGCACCATATATTTT; CDR3: CASSQEERRWGTIYF
J: TRBJ1-5; length: 13; size: once; D: NA; V: TRBV19; DNA: TGTGCCAGTAACGGCGGTAGCAATCAGCCCCAGCATTTT; CDR3: CASNGGSNQPQHF
J: TRBJ1-1; length: 18; size: NA; D: TRBD1; V: TRBV19; DNA: TGTGCCAGTAGTCCCGGACAGGGGTTCCCAACGATGGGCACTGAAGCTTTCTTT; CDR3: CASSPGQGFPTMGTEAFF
J: TRBJ1-2; length: 13; size: NA; D: TRBD1; V: TRBV27; DNA: TGTGCCAGCAGGCCGACAGGGTCCTATGGCTACACCTTC; CDR3: CASRPTGSYGYTF
J: TRBJ2-7; length: 13; size: NA; D: NA; V: TRBV6-5; DNA: TGTGCCAGCAGTTACGGTGGGCACTACGAGCAGTACTTC; CDR3: CASSYGGHYEQYF
J: TRBJ1-2; length: 15; size: NA; D: NA; V: TRBV4-3; DNA: TGCGCCAGCAGCCAAGCCAGAGGCAGGGCTTATGGCTACACCTTC; CDR3: CASSQARGRAYGYTF
J: TRBJ1-5; length: 12; size: once; D: NA; V: TRBV28; DNA: TGTGCCAGCAGTTTCCCCTATCAGCCCCAGCATTTT; CDR3: CASSFPYQPQHF
J: TRBJ1-6; length: 16; size: NA; D: TRBD1; V: TRBV5-1; DNA: TGCGCCAGTCGGCCCCCCGTGGGACAGGGAAATTCACCCCTCCACTTT; CDR3: CASRPPVGQGNSPLHF
J: TRBJ2-2; length: 19; size: NA; D: TRBD1; V: TRBV15; DNA: TGTGCCACCAGCAGCGGGGGATGGGACAGGGGGTTCGGCACCGGGGAGCTGTTTTTT; CDR3: CATSSGGWDRGFGTGELFF
J: TRBJ1-1; length: 17; size: NA; D: TRBD1; V: TRBV4-1; DNA: TGCGCCAGCAGCCAAAGGGCGGGGACAGGGATGAACACTGAAGCTTTCTTT; CDR3: CASSQRAGTGMNTEAFF
J: TRBJ1-1; length: 16; size: NA; D: TRBD1; V: TRBV4-1; DNA: TGCGCCAGCAGCCAAGGGAGGAACAGGGGGCTTACTGAAGCTTTCTTT; CDR3: CASSQGRNRGLTEAFF
J: TRBJ2-1; length: 16; size: NA; D: TRBD2; V: TRBV9; DNA: TGTGCCAGCAGCGTAGAAGGCGGGGGGATAGGCAATGAGCAGTTCTTC; CDR3: CASSVEGGGIGNEQFF
J: TRBJ2-5; length: 16; size: NA; D: TRBD2; V: TRBV6-1; DNA: TGTGCCAGCAGTGAAGCGATCGGCGGGGGGGACGAGACCCAGTACTTC; CDR3: CASSEAIGGGDETQYF
J: TRBJ2-1; length: 16; size: NA; D: TRBD1; V: TRBV19; DNA: TGTGCCAGTAGTAATATGGCAGGGGGTTTCTACAATGAGCAGTTCTTC; CDR3: CASSNMAGGFYNEQFF
J: TRBJ1-4; length: 14; size: NA; D: NA; V: TRBV19; DNA: TGTGCCAGTAGTCCACAAGGGGCGAATGAAAAACTGTTTTTT; CDR3: CASSPQGANEKLFF
J: TRBJ2-3; length: 16; size: NA; D: NA; V: TRBV6-4; DNA: TGTGCCAGCAGTCCCTTAGGGGGGGCAGGTGCAGATACGCAGTATTTT; CDR3: CASSPLGGAGADTQYF
J: TRBJ2-7; length: 14; size: NA; D: NA; V: TRBV2; DNA: TGTGCCAGCAGTGAGAGCCGAGATAGCTACGAGCAGTACTTC; CDR3: CASSESRDSYEQYF
J: TRBJ2-1; length: 12; size: NA; D: NA; V: TRBV29-1; DNA: TGCAGCGTGGAAGGTCTTTACAATGAGCAGTTCTTC; CDR3: CSVEGLYNEQFF
J: TRBJ2-3; length: 16; size: NA; D: TRBD2; V: TRBV4-3; DNA: TGCGCCAGCAGCCAAGATTGGCGGGGGGGCCCCGATACGCAGTATTTT; CDR3: CASSQDWRGGPDTQYF
J: TRBJ2-2; length: 16; size: NA; D: TRBD2; V: TRBV6-2/TRBV6-3; DNA: TGTGCCAGCAGTTACACGCGGGGGGGCCCCACCGGGGAGCTGTTTTTT; CDR3: CASSYTRGGPTGELFF
J: TRBJ1-2; length: 14; size: NA; D: NA; V: TRBV10-3; DNA: TGTGCCATCAGTGAGACGACAGAAGGATATGGCTACACCTTC; CDR3: CAISETTEGYGYTF
J: TRBJ1-4; length: 15; size: NA; D: TRBD1; V: TRBV7-2; DNA: TGTGCCAGCAGCTGGTCACAGGGGCCTCATGGTGGACTGTTTTTT; CDR3: CASSWSQGPHGGLFF
J: TRBJ2-1; length: 13; size: NA; D: NA; V: TRBV3-1/TRBV3-2; DNA: TGTGCCAGCAGCCCCCAAGTGGCGGGGGAGCAGTTCTTC; CDR3: CASSPQVAGEQFF
J: TRBJ1-3; length: 16; size: once; D: NA; V: TRBV27; DNA: TGTGCCAGCAGTTTATCGATGGGCTTAGGAGGGTCCACCATATATTTT; CDR3: CASSLSMGLGGSTIYF
J: TRBJ2-1; length: 12; size: few; D: TRBD2; V: TRBV6-5; DNA: TGTGCCAGCAGCGGTCCTAGCGGGGCTGCGTTCTTC; CDR3: CASSGPSGAAFF
J: TRBJ2-7; length: 13; size: NA; D: NA; V: TRBV19; DNA: TGTGCCAGCAGTCCAGGGCCCACTACTGAGCAGTACTTC; CDR3: CASSPGPTTEQYF
J: TRBJ1-1; length: 15; size: once; D: TRBD1; V: TRBV7-2; DNA: TGTGCCAGCAGCTTAGGGACAGGGGTCGAGACTGAAGCTTTCTTT; CDR3: CASSLGTGVETEAFF
J: TRBJ2-3; length: 18; size: NA; D: TRBD2; V: TRBV18; DNA: TGTGCCAGCTCACAACGGACTAGCGGGGGCCTAAGCACAGATACGCAGTATTTT; CDR3: CASSQRTSGGLSTDTQYF
J: TRBJ2-3; length: 17; size: NA; D: NA; V: TRBV27; DNA: TGTGCCAGCAGTTTATCGGAACTACCTGCACCCACAGATACGCAGTATTTT; CDR3: CASSLSELPAPTDTQYF
J: TRBJ2-5; length: 15; size: NA; D: TRBD2; V: TRBV7-3; DNA: TGTGCCAGCAGCTTAAAAGGCGGGGGGGCAGAGACCCAGTACTTC; CDR3: CASSLKGGGAETQYF
J: TRBJ1-1; length: 14; size: NA; D: TRBD1; V: TRBV5-1; DNA: TGCGCCAGCAGCACCTACGGGACAGTCAATGAAGCTTTCTTT; CDR3: CASSTYGTVNEAFF
J: TRBJ1-1; length: 15; size: NA; D: NA; V: TRBV29-1; DNA: TGCAGCGTTGAAGCCGACAACAGGGCGGTTTCTGAAGCTTTCTTT; CDR3: CSVEADNRAVSEAFF
J: TRBJ2-3; length: 15; size: NA; D: TRBD2; V: TRBV7-6; DNA: TGTGCCAGCAGCTTAGAAGCGGGGTACACAGATACGCAGTATTTT; CDR3: CASSLEAGYTDTQYF
J: TRBJ1-1; length: 16; size: NA; D: NA; V: TRBV6-5; DNA: TGTGCCAGCAGTTACGGAGCCCCCCGGAGCGGACGTGAAGCTTTCTTT; CDR3: CASSYGAPRSGREAFF
J: TRBJ1-2; length: 15; size: NA; D: TRBD1; V: TRBV5-1; DNA: TGCGCCAGCAGCTTAGCCGGGACAGCGAACTATGGCTACACCTTC; CDR3: CASSLAGTANYGYTF
J: TRBJ2-7; length: 14; size: once; D: TRBD1; V: TRBV27; DNA: TGTGCCAGCAGTTCCCGGGACAGGGACTACGAGCAGTACTTC; CDR3: CASSSRDRDYEQYF
J: TRBJ1-1; length: 17; size: NA; D: NA; V: TRBV3-1/TRBV3-2; DNA: TGTGCCAGCAGCCAGGGGGGTCGGTGGGCAGAGGGCACTGAAGCTTTCTTT; CDR3: CASSQGGRWAEGTEAFF
J: TRBJ2-7; length: 17; size: few; D: TRBD2; V: TRBV24-1; DNA: TGTGCCACCAGTGACCGGACTAGCGGGGGGGCTTTCCACGAGCAGTACTTC; CDR3: CATSDRTSGGAFHEQYF
J: TRBJ2-7; length: 9; size: NA; D: NA; V: TRBV27; DNA: TGTGCCAGCGGCTTCGAGCAGTACTTC; CDR3: CASGFEQYF
J: TRBJ2-2; length: 16; size: NA; D: NA; V: TRBV7-6; DNA: TGTGCCAGCAGCTTAGGACAAAATCCGAACACCGGGGAGCTGTTTTTT; CDR3: CASSLGQNPNTGELFF